This entry is about one TCR beta chain. The source of the sample is a study of blood T cell repertoires in COVID-19. The overall study: Specimens from acute and convalescent COVID-19 originated in the United States, Italy and Spain.

As processed by the authors: The authors estimated nucleated cell counts from reference gene primer amplification. Here immunoSEQ multiplex PCR was the method, and the copy in TCRdb shows in-frame clones only, minus some. For V, J and clone size, that table is used; D and trimming come from the DNA. This sample has tens of thousands of clones, with more than 75% found just once. CDR1 and CDR2 from the germline V gene are SNHLY and FYNNEI. This CDR3 region has 14 residues. Trimming at V came to 10 bases and at J to 6 bases, leaving 7 bases not matched to a gene. The chain is built from TRBV2 and TRBJ2-3; 13 nucleotides line up with TRBD2. This clonotype originated in a human donor in a cohort sampled during active COVID-19. Sequences were obtained from peripheral blood. The CDR3 sequence is CATQRTSGSDTQYF. The CDR3, as DNA: TGTGCCACCCAGCGGACTAGCGGGAGTGATACGCAGTATTTT.